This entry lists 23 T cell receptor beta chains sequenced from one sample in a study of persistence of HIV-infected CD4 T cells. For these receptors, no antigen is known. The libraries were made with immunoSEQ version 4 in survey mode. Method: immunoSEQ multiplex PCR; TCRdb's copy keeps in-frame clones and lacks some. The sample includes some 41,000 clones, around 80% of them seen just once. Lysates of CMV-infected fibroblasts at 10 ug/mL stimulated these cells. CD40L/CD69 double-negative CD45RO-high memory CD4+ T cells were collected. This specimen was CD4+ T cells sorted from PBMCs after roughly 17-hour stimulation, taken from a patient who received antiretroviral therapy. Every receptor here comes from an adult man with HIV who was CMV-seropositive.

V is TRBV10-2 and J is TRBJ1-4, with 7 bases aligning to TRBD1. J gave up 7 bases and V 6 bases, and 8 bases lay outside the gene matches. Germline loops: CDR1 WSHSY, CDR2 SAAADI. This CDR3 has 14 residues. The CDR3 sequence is CASSPTGATEKLFF. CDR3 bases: TGCGCCAGCAGCCCCACAGGGGCTACTGAAAAACTGTTTTTT.

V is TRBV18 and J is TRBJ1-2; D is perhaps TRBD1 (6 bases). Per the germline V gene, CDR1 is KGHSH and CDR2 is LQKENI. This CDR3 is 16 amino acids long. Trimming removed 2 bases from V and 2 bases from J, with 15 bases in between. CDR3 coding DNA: TGTGCCAGCTCACCAATTTCTACAGGGATGAACTATGGCTACACCTTC. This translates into CASSPISTGMNYGYTF.

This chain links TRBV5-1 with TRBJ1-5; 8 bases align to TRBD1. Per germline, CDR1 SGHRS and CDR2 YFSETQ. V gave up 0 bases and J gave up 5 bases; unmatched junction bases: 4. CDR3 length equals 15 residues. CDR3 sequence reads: CASSLGQGPDQPQHF. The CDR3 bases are TGCGCCAGCAGCTTGGGACAGGGGCCCGATCAGCCCCAGCATTTT.

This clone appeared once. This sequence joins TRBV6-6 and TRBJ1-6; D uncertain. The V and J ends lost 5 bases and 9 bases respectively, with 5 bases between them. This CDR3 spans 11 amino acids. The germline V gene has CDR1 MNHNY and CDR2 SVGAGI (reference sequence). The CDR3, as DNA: TGTGCCAGCAGTCTTCTTTCACCCCTCCACTTT. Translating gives CASSLLSPLHF.

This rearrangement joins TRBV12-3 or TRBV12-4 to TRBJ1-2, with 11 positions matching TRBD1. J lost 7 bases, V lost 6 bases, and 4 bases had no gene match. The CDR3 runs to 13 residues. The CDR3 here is CASSNGQGAGYTF. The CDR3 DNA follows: TGTGCCAGCAGCAACGGACAGGGGGCTGGCTACACCTTC.

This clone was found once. DNA for the CDR3: TGTGCCTCCCGGGGGAATGCTGAAAAACTGTTTTTT. It is translated as CASRGNAEKLFF. The chain has TRBV2 and TRBJ1-4, with D perhaps matching TRBD1 (5 bases). The V gene's germline CDR1 is SNHLY and CDR2 FYNNEI. This CDR3 region has 12 residues. V was clipped by 11 bases and J by 7 bases, with 14 bases between them.

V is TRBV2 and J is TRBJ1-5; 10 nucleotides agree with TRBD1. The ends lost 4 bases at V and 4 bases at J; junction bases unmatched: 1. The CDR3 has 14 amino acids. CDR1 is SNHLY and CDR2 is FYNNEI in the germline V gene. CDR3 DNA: TGTGCCAGCAGTGCGGACAGGGGGAATCAGCCCCAGCATTTT. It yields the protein CASSADRGNQPQHF.

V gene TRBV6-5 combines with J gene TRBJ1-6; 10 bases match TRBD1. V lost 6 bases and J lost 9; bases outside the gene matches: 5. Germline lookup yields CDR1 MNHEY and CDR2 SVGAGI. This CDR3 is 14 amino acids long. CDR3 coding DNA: TGTGCCAGCAGGGGACAGGGGCAGGGTTCACCCCTCCACTTT. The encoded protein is CASRGQGQGSPLHF.

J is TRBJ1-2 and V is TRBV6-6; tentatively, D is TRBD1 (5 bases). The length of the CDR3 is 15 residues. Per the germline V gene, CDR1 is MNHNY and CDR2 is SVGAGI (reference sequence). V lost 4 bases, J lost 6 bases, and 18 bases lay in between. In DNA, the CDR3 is TGTGCCAGCAGTTCGACTCCCAGGGATTCGAATGGCTACACCTTC. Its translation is CASSSTPRDSNGYTF.

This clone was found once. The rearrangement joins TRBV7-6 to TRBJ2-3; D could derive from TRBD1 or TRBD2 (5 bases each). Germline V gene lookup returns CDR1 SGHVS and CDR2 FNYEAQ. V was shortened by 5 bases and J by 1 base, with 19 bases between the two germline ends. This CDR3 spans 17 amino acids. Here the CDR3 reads CASSPGPLTAGTDTQYF. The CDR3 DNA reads TGTGCCAGCAGCCCGGGACCTCTGACGGCGGGCACAGATACGCAGTATTTT.

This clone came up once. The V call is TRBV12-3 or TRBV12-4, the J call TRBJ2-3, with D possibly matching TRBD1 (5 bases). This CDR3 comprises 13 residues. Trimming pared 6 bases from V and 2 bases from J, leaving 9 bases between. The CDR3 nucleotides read TGTGCCAGCAGCCTTGGACACACAGATACGCAGTATTTT. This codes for CASSLGHTDTQYF.

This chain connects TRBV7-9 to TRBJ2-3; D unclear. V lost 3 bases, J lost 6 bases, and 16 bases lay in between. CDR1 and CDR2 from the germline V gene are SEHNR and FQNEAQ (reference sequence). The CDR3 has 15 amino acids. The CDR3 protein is CASSLREVSQDTQYF. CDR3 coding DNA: TGTGCCAGCAGCTTGAGAGAGGTCTCCCAGGATACGCAGTATTTT.

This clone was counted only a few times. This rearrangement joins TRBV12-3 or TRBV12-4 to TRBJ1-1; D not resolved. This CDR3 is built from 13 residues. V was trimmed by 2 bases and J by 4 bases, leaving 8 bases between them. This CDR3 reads CASSLHLGTEAFF. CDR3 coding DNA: TGTGCCAGCAGTTTACACCTGGGCACTGAAGCTTTCTTT.

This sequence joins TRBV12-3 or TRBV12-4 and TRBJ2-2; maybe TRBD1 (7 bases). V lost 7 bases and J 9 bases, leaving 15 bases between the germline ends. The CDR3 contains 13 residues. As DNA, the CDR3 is TGTGCCAGCACCACTCCAGGGGGGCGGGAGCTGTTTTTT. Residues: CASTTPGGRELFF.

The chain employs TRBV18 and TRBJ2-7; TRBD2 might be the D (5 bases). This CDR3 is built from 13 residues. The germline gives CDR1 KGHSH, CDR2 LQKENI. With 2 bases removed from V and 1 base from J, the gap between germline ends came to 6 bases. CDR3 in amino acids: CASSPGSSYEQYF. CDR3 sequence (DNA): TGTGCCAGCTCACCAGGGAGTTCCTACGAGCAGTACTTC.

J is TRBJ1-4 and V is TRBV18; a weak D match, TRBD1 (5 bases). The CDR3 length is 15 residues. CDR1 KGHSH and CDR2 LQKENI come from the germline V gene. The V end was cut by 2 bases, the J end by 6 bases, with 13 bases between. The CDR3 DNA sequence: TGTGCCAGCTCACCAGGAGCAGGGAGGGATGAAAAACTGTTTTTT. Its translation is CASSPGAGRDEKLFF.

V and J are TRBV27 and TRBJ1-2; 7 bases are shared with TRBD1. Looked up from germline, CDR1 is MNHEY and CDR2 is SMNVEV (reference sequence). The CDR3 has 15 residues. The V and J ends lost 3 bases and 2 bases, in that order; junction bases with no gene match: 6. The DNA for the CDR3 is TGTGCCAGCAGTTTGGACAGGCAAGCGAACTATGGCTACACCTTC. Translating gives CASSLDRQANYGYTF.

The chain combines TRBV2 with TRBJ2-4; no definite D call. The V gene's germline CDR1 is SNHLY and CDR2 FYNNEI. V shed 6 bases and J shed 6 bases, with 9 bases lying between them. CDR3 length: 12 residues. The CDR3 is CASRVGGNIQYF. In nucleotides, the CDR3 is TGTGCCAGCAGAGTAGGCGGAAACATTCAGTACTTC.

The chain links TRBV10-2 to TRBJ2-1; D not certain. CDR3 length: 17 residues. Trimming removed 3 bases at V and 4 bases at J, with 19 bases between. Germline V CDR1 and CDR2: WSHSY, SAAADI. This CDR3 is CASSDPGEARLYNEQFF. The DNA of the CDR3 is TGCGCCAGCAGTGATCCGGGTGAGGCCAGGTTGTACAATGAGCAGTTCTTC.

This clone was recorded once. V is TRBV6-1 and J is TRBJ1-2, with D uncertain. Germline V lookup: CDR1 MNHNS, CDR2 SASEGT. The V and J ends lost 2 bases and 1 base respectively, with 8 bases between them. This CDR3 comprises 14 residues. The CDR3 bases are TGTGCCAGCAGTGAACAGGTGCTTAACTATGGCTACACCTTC. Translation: CASSEQVLNYGYTF.

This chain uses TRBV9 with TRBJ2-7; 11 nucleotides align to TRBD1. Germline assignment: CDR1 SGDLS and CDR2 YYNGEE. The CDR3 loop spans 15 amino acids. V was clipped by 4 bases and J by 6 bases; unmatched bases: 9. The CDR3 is CASSRTGQGASEQYF. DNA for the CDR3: TGTGCCAGCAGCCGAACAGGACAGGGGGCATCCGAGCAGTACTTC.

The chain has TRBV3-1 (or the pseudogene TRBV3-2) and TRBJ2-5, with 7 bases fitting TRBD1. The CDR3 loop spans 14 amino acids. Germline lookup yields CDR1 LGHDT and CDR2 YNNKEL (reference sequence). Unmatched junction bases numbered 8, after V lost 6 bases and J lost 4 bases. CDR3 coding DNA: TGTGCCAGCAGAAAGGGGGCAGGGGGAGAGACCCAGTACTTC. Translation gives CASRKGAGGETQYF.

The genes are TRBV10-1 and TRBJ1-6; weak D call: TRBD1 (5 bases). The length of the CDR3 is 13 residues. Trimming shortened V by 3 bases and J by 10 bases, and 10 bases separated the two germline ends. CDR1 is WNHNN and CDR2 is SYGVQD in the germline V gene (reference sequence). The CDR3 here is CASSDKGRSPLHF. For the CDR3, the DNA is TGCGCCAGCAGTGATAAGGGACGGTCACCCCTCCACTTT.